This T cell receptor (beta chain) comes out of a study of tumor-infiltrating lymphocytes in oesophageal squamous cell carcinoma. TCRdb independently ran MiXCR on the PCR reads; one entry per CDR3 protein. This sample has roughly 19,000 distinct CDR3 sequences, with nearly 45% found just once. The CDR3 loop spans 15 amino acids. A remark on this clonotype: Mismatch with germline at one junction end may stem from a read error.

The specimen sequenced was esophageal tumor tissue. The chain combines TRBV5-3 with TRBJ2-7; unclear D gene. The J call may be wrong; the DNA end is better matched by TRBJ2-1. TRBV5-3 is marked as an open reading frame, function uncertain. The receptor's source is a male donor with esophageal squamous cell carcinoma. The CDR3 loop is CASSLAYSYYNEQFF. The CDR3 DNA sequence: TGTGCCAGCAGCTTGGCTTACAGCTACTACAATGAGCAGTTCTTC.